These 15 T cell receptor beta chains came from one sample sequenced in a study of PD-1 blockade in classical Hodgkin lymphoma. The data were produced by immunoSEQ multiplex PCR, yet TCRdb's version contains in-frame clones alone and is incomplete. Of 11,000 or so clones listed, about three quarters are singletons. Patients all relapsed after autologous stem cell transplantation, and there was variation in brentuximab vedotin exposure. The sequenced sample was peripheral blood mononuclear cells (PBMCs), obtained at baseline. These TCRs come from a human donor with classical Hodgkin lymphoma.

The rearrangement joins TRBV5-1 to TRBJ1-2; 10 bases agree with TRBD1. Germline V CDR1 and CDR2: SGHRS, YFSETQ. After removal of 4 bases from V and 2 bases from J, the junction contained 5 bases not matched to a gene. The CDR3 spans 15 residues. The CDR3 region has the DNA TGCGCCAGCAGCCTAGGGACAGGGGAGAACTATGGCTACACCTTC. Translated, it gives CASSLGTGENYGYTF.

The CDR3 spells CASSRQGSETQYF. CDR3 coding DNA: TGTGCCAGCAGTCGACAGGGGAGTGAGACCCAGTACTTC. The chain couples TRBV27 to TRBJ2-5; 8 bases are shared with TRBD1. Germline V gene lookup returns CDR1 MNHEY and CDR2 SMNVEV (reference sequence). The ends lost 5 bases at V and 5 bases at J; junction bases unmatched: 4. This CDR3 contains 13 residues.

The chain couples TRBV5-6 to TRBJ1-1, with D unresolved. This CDR3 contains 14 residues. Germline lookup yields CDR1 SGHDT and CDR2 YYEEEE. The V gene lost 0 bases and the J gene lost 1 base, with 7 bases spanning the gap. The CDR3 is CASSLAAGNTEAFF. The CDR3 DNA sequence: TGTGCCAGCAGCTTGGCAGCAGGGAACACTGAAGCTTTCTTT.

The chain links TRBV2 to TRBJ2-3; D not certain. Between the trimmed V and J ends, which lost 4 bases and 0 bases, there was a span of 2 bases. Per germline, CDR1 SNHLY and CDR2 FYNNEI. CDR3 length equals 12 residues. For the CDR3, the DNA is TGTGCCAGCAGTGGTAGCACAGATACGCAGTATTTT. This codes for CASSGSTDTQYF.

J is TRBJ2-1 and V is TRBV7-9; 7 bases are a match to TRBD2. Trimming removed 5 bases from V and 6 bases from J; junction bases left unmatched: 16. Looked up from germline, CDR1 is SEHNR and CDR2 is FQNEAQ (reference sequence). The CDR3 loop spans 17 amino acids. The chain's CDR3 is CASSPTRLAAGPNEQFF. CDR3 in DNA: TGTGCCAGCAGCCCGACCAGACTAGCCGCGGGGCCCAATGAGCAGTTCTTC.

This clone occurred a few times. The same CDR3 also results from other DNA sequences found in this sample. The genes are TRBV11-1 and TRBJ1-1, with D tentatively TRBD1 (5 bases). The CDR3 spans 14 residues. Trimming stripped 0 bases from V and 5 bases from J, with 10 bases between. The germline V gene has CDR1 SGHAT and CDR2 FQDESV (reference sequence). In nucleotides, the CDR3 is TGTGCCAGCAGCTTAGCGGGAGGACATACTGAAGCTTTCTTT. It yields the protein CASSLAGGHTEAFF.

The V and J genes are TRBV2 and TRBJ1-6; maybe TRBD1 (5 bases). The germline V gene encodes CDR1 SNHLY and CDR2 FYNNEI. Trimming removed 3 bases at V and 10 bases at J, with 13 bases between. The CDR3 covers 14 residues. CDR3 region: CASSDRDSRSPLHF. DNA of the CDR3: TGTGCCAGCAGTGATAGGGACTCTAGGTCACCCCTCCACTTT.

This clone was recorded a few times. The J gene is TRBJ1-2, the V gene TRBV11-2, with D tentatively TRBD1 (6 bases). Trimming left V 4 bases short and J 2 bases short, with 8 bases between. The germline CDR1 and CDR2 sequences are SGHAT and FQNNGV. The CDR3 has 13 residues. The chain's CDR3 is CASSSQGNYGYTF. CDR3 in DNA: TGTGCCAGCAGCTCACAGGGAAACTATGGCTACACCTTC.

V and J are TRBV5-1 and TRBJ1-2; TRBD1 agrees at 8 bases. After removal of 5 bases from V and 3 bases from J, the junction contained 9 bases not matched to a gene. The CDR3 is made up of 15 amino acids. Germline values: CDR1 SGHRS, CDR2 YFSETQ. The CDR3 region is CASRLGTGRDYGYTF. CDR3 coding DNA: TGCGCCAGCAGGCTTGGGACAGGTAGAGACTATGGCTACACCTTC.

V and J are TRBV4-1 and TRBJ1-6; D ambiguous. This CDR3 spans 18 amino acids. Germline V gene lookup returns CDR1 MGHRA and CDR2 YSYEKL. V lost 0 bases, J lost 6 bases, and 18 bases lay in between. In DNA, the CDR3 is TGCGCCAGCAGCCAAGATCCCGCCCGGGTCAGCGGTAATTCACCCCTCCACTTT. It encodes CASSQDPARVSGNSPLHF.

This clone showed up just a few times. The rearrangement uses TRBV19 and TRBJ1-1; D not resolved. The CDR3 runs to 14 residues. V was shortened by 7 bases and J by 0 bases, with 12 bases between the two germline ends. Looked up from germline, CDR1 is LNHDA and CDR2 is SQIVND (reference sequence). As DNA, the CDR3 is TGTGCCAGTACCTCGGGGTACCTGAACACTGAAGCTTTCTTT. Translating gives CASTSGYLNTEAFF.

The chain employs TRBV19 and TRBJ2-5, with a tentative D call TRBD1 (6 bases). The CDR3 is 15 residues long. Trimming shortened V by 3 bases and J by 3 bases, and 14 bases separated the two germline ends. Germline-derived CDR1 and CDR2 are LNHDA and SQIVND (reference sequence). CDR3 bases: TGTGCCAGTAGTATCATGGGGGCGCGTAAAGAGACCCAGTACTTC. It yields the protein CASSIMGARKETQYF.

This chain connects TRBV4-3 to TRBJ1-5; the D is unclear. The V and J ends lost 0 bases and 5 bases respectively, with 8 bases between them. From germline, CDR1 is LGHNA and CDR2 YSLEER. This CDR3 region has 14 residues. The CDR3 region is CASSQDFQDQPQHF. As DNA, the CDR3 is TGCGCCAGCAGCCAAGATTTCCAGGATCAGCCCCAGCATTTT.

V is TRBV11-2 and J is TRBJ1-2; no reliable D call. V was cut by 2 bases and J by 4 bases, with 17 bases left in between. This CDR3 has 16 amino acids. Germline-derived CDR1 and CDR2 are SGHAT and FQNNGV. CDR3 sequence (DNA): TGTGCCAGCAGCTTATCCTCAAGCAGAAAGACCTATGGCTACACCTTC. It encodes CASSLSSSRKTYGYTF.

This clone came up once. The chain recombines TRBV5-1 with TRBJ2-3, with 7 bases that match TRBD1. Trimming removed 0 bases from V and 1 base from J; junction bases left unmatched: 5. The CDR3 extends over 16 amino acids. Germline V gene data show CDR1 as SGHRS and CDR2 as YFSETQ. CDR3 bases: TGCGCCAGCAGCTTGGCCTCCACAGGGGGCACAGATACGCAGTATTTT. Encoded protein: CASSLASTGGTDTQYF.